One and the same sample provided the 29 T cell receptor beta chains below, sequenced in a study of cytomegalovirus exposure and HLA in healthy donors. PCR employed 60 Vbeta and 13 Jbeta primers. This table comes from immunoSEQ multiplex PCR, and its TCRdb copy is limited to in-frame clones, with some not included. The data show 90,000 to 120,000 clones, with 84% seen just once and roughly 1.2% held by the top ten. Input material: PBMCs. The receptors derive from a woman younger than 30 in good health and CMV-seronegative.

This chain connects TRBV6-5 to TRBJ1-4, with D maybe TRBD1 (6 bases). Trimming pared 0 bases from V and 1 base from J, leaving 9 bases between. The germline CDR1 and CDR2 sequences are MNHEY and SVGAGI. The CDR3 spans 16 residues. CDR3 sequence reads: CASSYSGAQTNEKLFF. Here the CDR3 DNA reads TGTGCCAGCAGTTACTCGGGGGCGCAAACTAATGAAAAACTGTTTTTT.

The genes are TRBV5-8 and TRBJ1-2; D is unclear. Trimming removed 4 bases at V and 5 bases at J, with 15 bases between. The CDR3 runs 14 residues. Looked up from germline, CDR1 is SGHTS and CDR2 is YDEGEE. CDR3 amino acids: CASSPPGGLYGYTF. DNA of the CDR3: TGTGCCAGCAGCCCACCCGGTGGGCTTTATGGCTACACCTTC.

The genes are TRBV11-2 and TRBJ2-3; 7 bases are a match to TRBD2. This CDR3 contains 19 residues. Unmatched junction bases numbered 17, after V lost 5 bases and J lost 0 bases. The germline V gene has CDR1 SGHAT and CDR2 FQNNGV. CDR3 sequence reads: CASSPWPLASGTSTDTQYF. As DNA, the CDR3 is TGTGCCAGCAGCCCCTGGCCCCTGGCTAGCGGAACCAGCACAGATACGCAGTATTTT.

The genes are TRBV30 and TRBJ1-3; D remains unclear. The CDR3 is made up of 16 amino acids. V was shortened by 0 bases and J by 0 bases, with 12 bases between the two germline ends. The germline V gene encodes CDR1 GTSNPN and CDR2 SVGIG (reference sequence). In DNA form, the CDR3 reads TGTGCCTGGAGTGTACTTCCAGGATACTCTGGAAACACCATATATTTT. Its translation: CAWSVLPGYSGNTIYF. Using reference TRBV30 and TRBJ1-3 for the parts outside the CDR3, the full variable domain is SQTIHQWPATLVQPVGSPLSLECTVEGTSNPNLYWYRQAAGRGLQLLFYSVGIGQISSEVPQNLSASRPQDRQFILSSKKLLLSDSGFYLCAWSVLPGYSGNTIYFGEGSWLTVV.

The chain links TRBV27 to TRBJ2-5, with 12 nucleotides matching TRBD1. The DNA end is a closer match to TRBJ2-7, so the J assignment may be wrong. In germline, CDR1 is MNHEY, CDR2 SMNVEV (reference sequence). The CDR3 spans 14 residues. CDR3 protein: CASRGTGGLGEQYF. CDR3 nucleotide sequence: TGTGCCAGCAGGGGGACAGGGGGCCTCGGCGAGCAGTACTTC.

The CDR3 nucleotides read TGTGCCAGCAGCTTGTTTGAGTCCTACGAGCAGTACTTC. Protein sequence: CASSLFESYEQYF. This chain joins TRBV5-4 and TRBJ2-7, with D hard to call. The length of the CDR3 is 13 residues. Germline lookup yields CDR1 SGHNT and CDR2 YYREEE (reference sequence). Trimming left V 1 base short and J 1 base short, with 6 bases between. The full variable domain, completed using reference TRBV5-4 and TRBJ2-7, is ETGVTQSPTHLIKTRGQQVTLRCSSQSGHNTVSWYQQALGQGPQFIFQYYREEENGRGNFPPRFSGLQFPNYSSELNVNALELDDSALYLCASSLFESYEQYFGPGTRLTVT.

The rearrangement links TRBV19 to TRBJ2-2, with 9 bases lining up with TRBD2. After removal of 9 bases from V and 6 bases from J, the junction contained 14 bases not matched to a gene. Germline V gives CDR1 LNHDA, CDR2 SQIVND (reference sequence). The CDR3 has 16 amino acids. The CDR3 nucleotides read TGTGCCAGCAGGATACGTGGCGGGGGGGCTTCCGGGGAGCTGTTTTTT. This sequence encodes CASRIRGGGASGELFF.

This sequence joins TRBV6-5 and TRBJ2-7; 8 positions agree with TRBD1. This CDR3 comprises 14 residues. From germline, CDR1 is MNHEY and CDR2 SVGAGI. V shed 6 bases and J 2 bases; nucleotides not matched to a gene: 6. The CDR3 nucleotides read TGTGCCAGCAGACTCGGACAGGGACCCTACGAGCAGTACTTC. Protein product: CASRLGQGPYEQYF.

The V call is TRBV30, the J call TRBJ1-5; 7 nucleotides match TRBD1. CDR3 length: 16 amino acids. CDR1 is GTSNPN and CDR2 is SVGIG in the germline V gene (reference sequence). CDR3 DNA sequence: TGTGGACCTCCTGGGCCGACAGGGACAATTGGCCAGCCCCAGCATTTT. As protein: CGPPGPTGTIGQPQHF.

The V gene is TRBV27, the J gene TRBJ2-5; 9 nucleotides line up with TRBD1. V lost 0 bases to trimming and J lost 1 base; unmatched junction nucleotides: 3. Germline V CDR1 and CDR2: MNHEY, SMNVEV (reference sequence). The CDR3 spans 16 residues. Written as DNA, the CDR3 is TGTGCCAGCAGTTTATCGGGACAGGGAACCCAAGAGACCCAGTACTTC. This translates into CASSLSGQGTQETQYF.

The CDR3 DNA follows: TGTGCCAGCTCTATAGCAGTCTCAGACATTCAGTACTTC. It yields the protein CASSIAVSDIQYF. The J gene is TRBJ2-4, the V gene TRBV27; no clear D. This CDR3 spans 13 amino acids. Germline values: CDR1 MNHEY, CDR2 SMNVEV (reference sequence). The V end was cut by 8 bases, the J end by 8 bases, with 16 bases between.

The sample holds a few counts of this clone. The chain links TRBV7-3 to TRBJ1-6; a possible D gene is TRBD1 (5 bases). Deletions cut 3 bases from V and 7 bases from J, with 10 bases between. Germline CDR1 is SGHTA and CDR2 is FQGTGA. The CDR3 is 14 residues long. The CDR3 DNA follows: TGTGCCAGCAGCTTTGACAGCCGGAATTCACCCCTCCACTTT. Translated: CASSFDSRNSPLHF.

The V call is TRBV29-1, the J call TRBJ2-3; TRBD2 is a possible D gene (6 bases). The germline gives CDR1 SQVTM, CDR2 ANQGSEA. The CDR3 sequence is 11 residues long. Trimming left V 5 bases short and J 6 bases short, with 9 bases between. The DNA of the CDR3 is TGCAGCGTTTCTGGGGGGGATACGCAGTATTTT. It yields the protein CSVSGGDTQYF.

The CDR3: CASSLYGTGGYEQYF. For the CDR3, the DNA is TGTGCCAGCAGTTTATACGGGACAGGGGGTTACGAGCAGTACTTC. The chain combines TRBV27 with TRBJ2-7, with TRBD1 matching 11 bases. Looked up from germline, CDR1 is MNHEY and CDR2 is SMNVEV (reference sequence). CDR3 length: 15 residues. The trim removed 1 base at V and 4 bases at J, leaving 3 bases unmatched.

The CDR3, as DNA: TGTGCCAGCAGCTCTCTAGCGGGGTGGTACGAGCAGTACTTC. It translates to CASSSLAGWYEQYF. The chain uses TRBV11-2 and TRBJ2-5; 9 bases fit TRBD2. Gene TRBJ2-7 matches the end of the DNA better, so the J call may be wrong. Germline CDR1 SGHAT, CDR2 FQNNGV. This CDR3 is 14 amino acids long.

This clone was found once. This chain connects TRBV2 to TRBJ2-1, with TRBD2 matching over 9 bases. V gave up 6 bases and J gave up 7 bases; unmatched junction bases: 10. This CDR3 is 15 amino acids long. CDR1 and CDR2 (germline): SNHLY, FYNNEI. The CDR3 nucleotides are TGTGCCAGCAGAAACCTAGCGGGAAGCTCTAATGAGCAGTTCTTC. Protein sequence: CASRNLAGSSNEQFF.

V is TRBV4-1 and J is TRBJ2-1, with 9 nucleotides matching TRBD2. The V and J ends lost 2 bases and 6 bases, in that order; junction bases with no gene match: 5. The CDR3 totals 15 residues. Per germline, CDR1 MGHRA and CDR2 YSYEKL. The CDR3 coding sequence is TGCGCCAGCAGCCAACGCGGGGGGGCCGGCAATGAGCAGTTCTTC. Its protein is CASSQRGGAGNEQFF.

V usage is TRBV9 and J usage is TRBJ2-1, with D possibly TRBD2 on 6 matching bases. The CDR3 contains 14 residues. The V and J ends lost 0 bases and 7 bases respectively, with 11 bases between them. Per germline, CDR1 SGDLS and CDR2 YYNGEE. Written as DNA, the CDR3 is TGTGCCAGCAGCGTAGATGGGACTGAGAATGAGCAGTTCTTC. It codes for CASSVDGTENEQFF.

The chain carries TRBV19 and TRBJ2-1; D is undetermined. The CDR3 extends over 14 amino acids. Per the germline V gene, CDR1 is LNHDA and CDR2 is SQIVND (reference sequence). V gave up 3 bases and J gave up 0 bases, with 6 bases separating them. In DNA form, the CDR3 reads TGTGCCAGTAGTATGAGTCTCTCCTACAATGAGCAGTTCTTC. Amino acid sequence: CASSMSLSYNEQFF.

CDR3 sequence reads: CSVDRGREQYF. The CDR3 DNA sequence: TGCAGCGTTGACAGGGGCAGGGAGCAGTACTTC. J is TRBJ2-7 and V is TRBV29-1, with D possibly matching TRBD1 (6 bases). CDR3 size: 11 residues. Trimming removed 3 bases from V and 7 bases from J, with 10 bases in between. Germline lookup yields CDR1 SQVTM and CDR2 ANQGSEA.

The rearrangement links TRBV5-8 to TRBJ2-5, with a possible D match to TRBD1 (7 bases). This CDR3 has 14 amino acids. Germline V gene sequence: CDR1 SGHTS, CDR2 YDEGEE. With 0 bases removed from V and 5 bases from J, the gap between germline ends came to 11 bases. CDR3 amino acids: CASSLVQGGETQYF. For the CDR3, the DNA is TGTGCCAGCAGCTTGGTTCAGGGGGGTGAGACCCAGTACTTC.

The chain uses TRBV6-5 and TRBJ2-2; D unresolved. Trimming took off 2 bases at V and 4 bases at J, with 8 bases between the two ends. The CDR3 sequence is 14 residues long. The V gene's germline CDR1 is MNHEY and CDR2 SVGAGI. The CDR3: CASSYGRSTGELFF. In nucleotides, the CDR3 is TGTGCCAGCAGTTACGGTAGAAGCACCGGGGAGCTGTTTTTT.

This clone turned up a few times. The chain couples TRBV10-3 to TRBJ1-4; weak D call: TRBD1 (6 bases). The CDR3 totals 16 residues. Germline V gene lookup returns CDR1 ENHRY and CDR2 SYGVKD. The V gene lost 2 bases and the J gene lost 4 bases, with 14 bases spanning the gap. CDR3 in amino acids: CAISEGQLLNNEKLFF. The DNA for the CDR3 is TGTGCCATCAGTGAGGGACAGCTGCTTAATAATGAAAAACTGTTTTTT.

This clone was observed a handful of times. V is TRBV6-1 and J is TRBJ2-6, with a possible D match to TRBD1 (5 bases). The V and J ends lost 4 bases and 3 bases respectively, with 13 bases between them. Germline values: CDR1 MNHNS, CDR2 SASEGT. CDR3 length: 16 residues. CDR3 loop: CASSGEGVGGANVLTF. The CDR3 DNA follows: TGTGCCAGCAGTGGTGAAGGGGTTGGTGGGGCCAACGTCCTGACTTTC.

The chain carries TRBV7-2 and TRBJ2-5; a weak D match, TRBD2 (5 bases). The CDR3 runs to 15 residues. Trimming left V 1 base short and J 3 bases short, with 12 bases between. The germline CDR1 and CDR2 sequences are SGHTA and FQGNSA. The CDR3, as DNA: TGTGCCAGCAGCTTAGTCACGGCCGGGAAAGAGACCCAGTACTTC. Its protein is CASSLVTAGKETQYF.

The chain employs TRBV11-2 and TRBJ2-1, with D possibly being TRBD2 (5 bases). Trimming removed 0 bases from V and 10 bases from J, with 13 bases in between. The V gene's germline CDR1 is SGHAT and CDR2 FQNNGV. The CDR3 sequence is 14 residues long. The DNA of the CDR3 is TGTGCCAGCAGCTTAGAAAACGGGATAGGCGAGCAGTTCTTC. This codes for CASSLENGIGEQFF.

The CDR3 bases are TGTGCCAGCAGCTTACTGGGGGGGAACGCTCAGGTGCAGTACTTC. Its translation: CASSLLGGNAQVQYF. This chain connects TRBV7-3 to TRBJ2-5; 7 nucleotides match TRBD2. J gave up 11 bases and V 2 bases, and 14 bases lay outside the gene matches. This CDR3 region has 15 residues. Per germline, CDR1 SGHTA and CDR2 FQGTGA.

The rearrangement joins TRBV7-9 to TRBJ2-5; a weak D match, TRBD1 (7 bases). The DNA matches TRBJ2-7 better at its end, which makes the J call doubtful. This CDR3 has 19 amino acids. CDR1 is SEHNR and CDR2 is FQNEAQ in the germline V gene (reference sequence). As DNA, the CDR3 is TGTGCCAGCAGCCCCGGGGGTCAGGGGGGATTCGGCAGATCCTACGAGCAGTACTTC. Amino acid sequence: CASSPGGQGGFGRSYEQYF.

The chain is built from TRBV5-1 and TRBJ1-2; 7 bases fit TRBD1. Trimming took 6 bases from V and 4 from J; bases not matched to a gene: 6. The CDR3 covers 13 residues. The V gene's germline CDR1 is SGHRS and CDR2 YFSETQ. The CDR3 DNA reads as TGCGCCAGCACAGGACAGGTCGGCTATGGCTACACCTTC. As protein: CASTGQVGYGYTF.